This T cell receptor beta chain was obtained from a study of blood T cell repertoires in COVID-19. Study summary: There were acute and convalescent COVID-19 samples, and they came from the United States, Italy and Spain.

In the original analysis: Amplified reference gene primers provided the basis for estimating nucleated cell counts. This table comes from immunoSEQ multiplex PCR, and its TCRdb copy is limited to in-frame clones, with some not included. V and J calls and clone size are given by that table; D and trimming were obtained from the DNA. The table lists about 400,000 clones, about nine tenths of them singletons. This CDR3 has 17 amino acids. Germline CDR1 SGHVS, CDR2 FNYEAQ. V was clipped by 0 bases and J by 2 bases; unmatched bases: 4. Sequencing was done on a sample of PBMCs or T cells enriched from blood (not recorded which). The sequence was obtained from a woman aged 25 to 45 who had recovered from COVID-19. The chain links TRBV7-6 to TRBJ2-2; 9 bases map to TRBD1. In nucleotides, the CDR3 is TGTGCCAGCAGCTTAGCCGGGACAGGGATTAACACCGGGGAGCTGTTTTTT. Residues: CASSLAGTGINTGELFF.